The 7 T cell receptor beta chains given below trace back to one sample, sequenced in a study of shared clonotypes between healthy human individuals. Produced via immunoSEQ multiplex PCR; TCRdb's table is partial and in-frame only. This sample has about 2.4 million clones, with roughly nine tenths found just once. Material: naive CD4+ T cells sorted from blood. Stated subset: CD45RA+ positively selected. The receptor set was obtained from a man younger than 35 in good health.

The sample holds one count of this clone. In DNA form, the CDR3 reads TGTGCCACCAGCAGAGATCGACCCGGAGCCTACGAGCAGTACTTC. This sequence encodes CATSRDRPGAYEQYF. The chain carries TRBV15 and TRBJ2-7; D remains ambiguous. The V and J ends lost 0 bases and 2 bases respectively, with 11 bases between them. This CDR3 spans 15 amino acids. The germline V gene encodes CDR1 LNHNV and CDR2 YYDKDF (reference sequence).

The chain links TRBV5-4 to TRBJ2-5; the match to TRBD2 covers 13 bases. Per the germline V gene, CDR1 is SGHNT and CDR2 is YYREEE (reference sequence). The V gene end was trimmed by 4 bases and the J gene end by 1 base; junction bases not matched to a gene: 4. The CDR3 has 16 residues. This chain's CDR3 is CASSRTSGSLQETQYF. In nucleotides, the CDR3 is TGTGCCAGCAGCCGGACTAGCGGGAGCCTCCAAGAGACCCAGTACTTC.

The V call is TRBV7-2, the J call TRBJ2-6; D remains ambiguous. Germline V gene data show CDR1 as SGHTA and CDR2 as FQGNSA. There are 15 residues in the CDR3. Trimming stripped 1 base from V and 1 base from J, with 5 bases between. The CDR3 loop is CASSLVKSGANVLTF. The CDR3 nucleotides read TGTGCCAGCAGCTTAGTAAAATCTGGGGCCAACGTCCTGACTTTC.

V usage is TRBV9 and J usage is TRBJ2-2, with D maybe TRBD1 (6 bases). The CDR3 loop spans 15 amino acids. V was cut by 3 bases and J by 6 bases, with 15 bases left in between. Per germline, CDR1 SGDLS and CDR2 YYNGEE. Here the CDR3 reads CASSGVPTGPGELFF. DNA for the CDR3: TGTGCCAGCAGCGGAGTGCCAACAGGGCCCGGGGAGCTGTTTTTT. The whole variable domain, filled in from reference TRBV9 and TRBJ2-2, reads DSGVTQTPKHLITATGQRVTLRCSPRSGDLSVYWYQQSLDQGLQFLIQYYNGEERAKGNILERFSAQQFPDLHSELNLSSLELGDSALYFCASSGVPTGPGELFFGEGSRLTVL.

This clone was found a few times. The sample contains more than one DNA sequence encoding this CDR3. This chain joins TRBV2 and TRBJ2-7, with 7 positions matching TRBD1. Germline V gene sequence: CDR1 SNHLY, CDR2 FYNNEI. V was clipped by 6 bases and J by 3 bases; unmatched bases: 2. The CDR3 is 12 residues long. This CDR3 reads CASRAGGYEQYF. The CDR3 DNA follows: TGTGCCAGCAGGGCAGGGGGCTACGAGCAGTACTTC.

The CDR3 DNA follows: TGTGCCAGCAGCCAGCAGGAAAGAGGGACCCAGTACTTC. This encodes CASSQQERGTQYF. This sequence joins TRBV14 and TRBJ2-5; the D is unclear. The CDR3 extends over 13 amino acids. CDR1 is SGHDN and CDR2 is FVKESK in the germline V gene. V was shortened by 3 bases and J by 7 bases, with 12 bases between the two germline ends.

As for this clone: The same CDR3 is also encoded by other DNA sequences in this sample. V and J are TRBV5-1 and TRBJ2-3, with D possibly TRBD1 on 5 matching bases. Germline V gene sequence: CDR1 SGHRS, CDR2 YFSETQ. Trimming cost V 1 base and J 1 base, with 10 bases left between them. The CDR3 loop spans 15 amino acids. CDR3 nucleotide sequence: TGCGCCAGCAGCTTGTCAGGCAGGGGCACAGATACGCAGTATTTT. Its protein product is CASSLSGRGTDTQYF.